This T cell receptor beta chain derives from a study of shared clonotypes between healthy human individuals. Comment on this clone: Its cognate antigen is unknown.

Across several immunoSEQ plates, the genomic DNA of each subset was split evenly. Produced via immunoSEQ multiplex PCR; TCRdb's table is partial and in-frame only. The sample consists of roughly 2.5 million clones, around nine tenths of them appearing once. Trimming left V 6 bases short and J 15 bases short, with 18 bases between. In germline, CDR1 is MDHEN, CDR2 SYDVKM. This CDR3 contains 12 residues. Study-wide findings and caveats: An expected dependence of interdonor clonotype sharing on sequencing depth was noted.

Every one of the donors was a Caucasian adult that lived in Nashville, Tennessee. The chain employs TRBV28 and TRBJ2-1, with D possibly matching TRBD2 (6 bases). Sequencing was performed on naive CD4+ T cells sorted from blood. The subset denotes: CD45RA+ positively selected. The clonotype originates from a man aged 18 to 30 in good health. CDR3 bases: TGTGCCAGCAGCCCTGCTCGGACTAAGGGGTTCTTC. Its protein is CASSPARTKGFF. Together with reference TRBV28 and TRBJ2-1, the CDR3 gives the full variable domain: DVKVTQSSRYLVKRTGEKVFLECVQDMDHENMFWYRQDPGLGLRLIYFSYDVKMKEKGDIPEGYSVSREKKERFSLILESASTNQTSMYLCASSPARTKGFFGPGTRLTVL.